The sequence of this T cell receptor (beta chain) was determined in a study of T-cell reconstitution after alpha-beta-depleted transplantation in children. Details on this clonotype: What it recognizes is unknown.

Whole-study findings and limits: When one year had passed after transplant, most T-cell counts and diversity came from newly produced T cells.

Between the trimmed V and J ends, which lost 0 bases and 5 bases, there was a span of 17 bases. CDR1 is DFQATT and CDR2 is SNEGSKA in the germline V gene (reference sequence). The CDR3 runs 16 residues. TCRbeta library construction was performed incorporating unique molecular identifiers. Using its own MiXCR run on the PCR reads, TCRdb lists one record per CDR3 protein. The profile covers about 440,000 distinct CDR3 sequences, with about 40% appearing a single time and 25% to 30% taken by the ten largest. The chain links TRBV20-1 to TRBJ1-5; D is possibly TRBD1 (5 bases). The receptor was isolated from a girl aged 2 to 10 with aplastic anemia, due to receive a stem cell transplant. This sample comprised PBMCs, obtained before TCRalphabeta/CD19-depleted stem cell transplant. The CDR3 region has the DNA TGCAGTGCTAGAGATCGGCAGGGTCCCCTCGATCAGCCCCAGCATTTT. Translating gives CSARDRQGPLDQPQHF.